A selection of T cell receptor beta chains follows, all from one sample in a study of blood T cell repertoires in COVID-19. Using immunoSEQ multiplex PCR, the repertoire was profiled, and TCRdb retains in-frame clones only, with some absent. The sample has about 220,000 clones; less than 85% are singletons. The sequenced material came from peripheral blood. Every receptor here comes from a woman in her 70s with acute or convalescent COVID-19. CDR3s include the opening cysteine and the closing phenylalanine or tryptophan. A D gene is named only where the DNA matches it firmly. The size field is filled for only some rows; it gives once, few, many or a size class.

V	D	size	J	DNA	CDR3
TRBV18	-	-	TRBJ2-5	TGTGCCAGCTCTTACCAGGGACTCGACGAGACCCAGTACTTC	CASSYQGLDETQYF
TRBV5-5	-	-	TRBJ1-1	TGTGCCAGCAGCTTGGGTCCGGGACACCACACTGAAGCTTTCTTT	CASSLGPGHHTEAFF
TRBV2	TRBD1	-	TRBJ2-6	TGTGCCAGCTCCGGGACAGCCCACTCTGGGGCCAACGTCCTGACTTTC	CASSGTAHSGANVLTF
TRBV2	TRBD2	-	TRBJ2-5	TGTGCCAGCAGTGAAACTAGCGAAGAGACCCAGTACTTC	CASSETSEETQYF
TRBV30	-	-	TRBJ1-5	TGTGCCTGGAGTGGCGGGGCTCTCAATCAGCCCCAGCATTTT	CAWSGGALNQPQHF
TRBV12-5	TRBD1	few	TRBJ1-1	TGTGCTAGTGGTCTGACAGGGACGAACACTGAAGCTTTCTTT	CASGLTGTNTEAFF
TRBV29-1	TRBD1	-	TRBJ1-1	TGCAGCGGCGGACAGGGGGGCACTGAAGCTTTCTTT	CSGGQGGTEAFF
TRBV29-1	TRBD1	few	TRBJ2-5	TGCAGCGCCTTGACAGGGATGGAGACCCAGTACTTC	CSALTGMETQYF
TRBV12-3/TRBV12-4	-	few	TRBJ1-3	TGTGCCAGCAGTTTTGAGGGAGGCACCATATATTTT	CASSFEGGTIYF
TRBV30	-	-	TRBJ1-1	TGTGCCTGGAGTGGGGGGGATTGGGGCACTGAAGCTTTCTTT	CAWSGGDWGTEAFF
TRBV11-2	TRBD2	once	TRBJ2-2	TGTGCCAGCAGGCCGATAACCGGGACTAGCGGGGGGGCGACCGGGGAGCTGTTTTTT	CASRPITGTSGGATGELFF
TRBV5-6	TRBD2	-	TRBJ2-3	TGTGCCAGCAGCAAAGGACTAGGAGGGGATACGCAGTATTTT	CASSKGLGGDTQYF
TRBV5-1	TRBD2	-	TRBJ2-5	TGCGCCAGCAGCATAGGTGCGGGAGGGTACCAAGAGACCCAGTACTTC	CASSIGAGGYQETQYF
TRBV7-2	-	-	TRBJ2-3	TGTGCCAGCACCCCAGGGGGGCTTGGGGCAGATACGCAGTATTTT	CASTPGGLGADTQYF
TRBV7-2	-	-	TRBJ1-2	TGTGCCAGCAGCTTTCATCAGGGGAAAGGAAATGGCTACACCTTC	CASSFHQGKGNGYTF
TRBV10-1	-	-	TRBJ2-3	TGCGCCAGCAGTGGGGGAAACAGGGGCACAGATACGCAGTATTTT	CASSGGNRGTDTQYF
TRBV6-2/TRBV6-3	TRBD2	-	TRBJ2-3	TGTGCCAGCAGTTCATCGCTACTAGCGGGGGGGCCGCGAGATACGCAGTATTTT	CASSSSLLAGGPRDTQYF
TRBV12-3/TRBV12-4	TRBD1	-	TRBJ2-7	TGTGCCAGCGGCCGGACAGGGGGCCTTGAGCAGTACTTC	CASGRTGGLEQYF
TRBV29-1	TRBD2	-	TRBJ2-5	TGCAGCGTTGAATTGACTAGCCCAGAGACCCAGTACTTC	CSVELTSPETQYF
TRBV28	-	-	TRBJ1-5	TGTGCCAGCACTACCGTGGGGGAGGAAGGGCCCCAGCATTTT	CASTTVGEEGPQHF
TRBV11-2	-	-	TRBJ1-1	TGTGCCAGCAGCCCCCAAGCCACAGGGAATCGGCGGATCACTGAAGCTTTCTTT	CASSPQATGNRRITEAFF
TRBV19	TRBD1	-	TRBJ2-5	TGTGCCAGTGCTCCTACAAGGACAGGGGGCAGGGAGACCCAGTACTTC	CASAPTRTGGRETQYF
TRBV24-1	-	-	TRBJ2-7	TGTGCCACCGAAACAGGTAACGAGCAGTACTTC	CATETGNEQYF
TRBV7-3	TRBD1	-	TRBJ2-1	TGTGCCAGCAGCTTAGGGGGGACAGGAGCTTACAATGAGCAGTTCTTC	CASSLGGTGAYNEQFF
TRBV6-2/TRBV6-3	-	-	TRBJ2-7	TGTGCCAGCAGTCGCTCCGGGGCCTACGAGCAGTACTTC	CASSRSGAYEQYF
TRBV4-2	TRBD1	-	TRBJ1-3	TGTGCCAGCAGCCGACAATTGACAGGGGACTCTGGAAACACCATATATTTT	CASSRQLTGDSGNTIYF
TRBV19	-	few	TRBJ2-5	TGTGCCAGTAGTATAGATAAGGGCGTAGGGGCCCAGTACTTC	CASSIDKGVGAQYF
TRBV7-2	TRBD2	few	TRBJ2-1	TGTGCCAGCAGTCGTAGCGGGGGTAATAGCAATGAGCAGTTCTTC	CASSRSGGNSNEQFF
TRBV3-1/TRBV3-2	-	-	TRBJ2-1	TGTGCCAGCAGCCTCGGGACACTCAATGAGCAGTTCTTC	CASSLGTLNEQFF
TRBV19	-	-	TRBJ1-6	TGTGCCAGTAGTTCCTACAGAAACTCACCCCTCCACTTT	CASSSYRNSPLHF
TRBV7-2	TRBD1	-	TRBJ2-7	TGTGCCAGCAGCTATCCAGGGGGCAACCCCTACGAGCAGTACTTC	CASSYPGGNPYEQYF
TRBV25-1	-	-	TRBJ2-4	TGTGCCAGCAGCCCCGGGACAAAAAACATTCAGTACTTC	CASSPGTKNIQYF
TRBV7-2	TRBD1	-	TRBJ1-2	TGTGCCAGCAGCTTAGCGCACAGGGGCTATGGCTACACCTTC	CASSLAHRGYGYTF
TRBV6-5	TRBD1	-	TRBJ1-2	TGTGCCAGCAGATCCGGGACAGGGGGATGGTACACCTTC	CASRSGTGGWYTF
TRBV9	-	-	TRBJ2-7	TGTGCCAGCGGACAGTCGACCTACGAGCAGTACTTC	CASGQSTYEQYF
TRBV9	-	once	TRBJ2-7	TGTGCCAGCAGCGTAGGACAGTTCGGGGAGCAGTACTTC	CASSVGQFGEQYF
TRBV18	TRBD1	-	TRBJ2-2	TGTGCCAGCTCACCGGGACAGACCGGGGAGCTGTTTTTT	CASSPGQTGELFF
TRBV2	TRBD2	-	TRBJ2-3	TGTGCCAGCAGTCCAACTAGCGGGGGGGCGGGTACGCAGTATTTT	CASSPTSGGAGTQYF
TRBV12-5	-	-	TRBJ2-7	TGTGCTAGTGGTCCATACCCCCCCCGAGGGCCCCTTCCCTACGAGCAGTACTTC	CASGPYPPRGPLPYEQYF
TRBV24-1	TRBD1	-	TRBJ2-2	TGTGCCACCCGGGCGGACAGGGCGGAGTCCGGGGAGCTGTTTTTT	CATRADRAESGELFF
TRBV5-6	TRBD2	-	TRBJ2-7	TGTGCCAGCAGCTCACCGGGAGCGGGGGCCCGGGCGCAGTACTTC	CASSSPGAGARAQYF
TRBV27	-	-	TRBJ2-3	TGTGCCAGCAGTTTGCGGGGGCAAGATACGCAGTATTTT	CASSLRGQDTQYF